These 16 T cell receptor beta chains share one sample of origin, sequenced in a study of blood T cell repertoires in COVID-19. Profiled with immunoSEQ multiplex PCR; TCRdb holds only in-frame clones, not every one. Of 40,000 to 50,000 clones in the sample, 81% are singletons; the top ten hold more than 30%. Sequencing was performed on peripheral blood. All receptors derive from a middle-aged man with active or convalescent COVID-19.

The CDR3 nucleotides are TGTGCCAGCACAGAGGGATGGCAGAACACTGAAGCTTTCTTT. It codes for CASTEGWQNTEAFF. The chain is built from TRBV6-5 and TRBJ1-1; no reliable D call. V lost 7 bases and J 1 base, leaving 13 bases between the germline ends. This CDR3 has 14 amino acids. CDR1 is MNHEY and CDR2 is SVGAGI in the germline V gene.

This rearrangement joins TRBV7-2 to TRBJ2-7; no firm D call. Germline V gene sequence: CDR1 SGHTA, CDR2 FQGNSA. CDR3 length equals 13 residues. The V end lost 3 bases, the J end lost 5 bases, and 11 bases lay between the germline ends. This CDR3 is CASSLKQTHEQYF. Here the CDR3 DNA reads TGTGCCAGCAGCTTGAAACAGACCCACGAGCAGTACTTC.

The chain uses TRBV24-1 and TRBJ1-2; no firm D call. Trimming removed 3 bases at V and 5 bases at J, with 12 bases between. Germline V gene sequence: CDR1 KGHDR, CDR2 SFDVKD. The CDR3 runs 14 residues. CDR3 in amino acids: CATSDPRPGYGYTF. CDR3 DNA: TGTGCCACCAGTGATCCCCGACCGGGGTATGGCTACACCTTC.

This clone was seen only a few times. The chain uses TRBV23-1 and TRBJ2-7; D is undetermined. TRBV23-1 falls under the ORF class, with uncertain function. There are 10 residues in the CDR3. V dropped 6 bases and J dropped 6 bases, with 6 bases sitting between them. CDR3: CASRSTEQYF. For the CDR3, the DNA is TGCGCCAGCAGATCTACCGAGCAGTACTTC.

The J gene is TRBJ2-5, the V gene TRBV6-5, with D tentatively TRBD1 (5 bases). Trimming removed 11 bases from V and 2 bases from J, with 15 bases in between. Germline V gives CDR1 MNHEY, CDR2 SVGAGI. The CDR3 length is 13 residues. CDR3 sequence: CAAIGRVQETQYF. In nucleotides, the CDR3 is TGTGCCGCAATTGGCAGGGTACAAGAGACCCAGTACTTC.

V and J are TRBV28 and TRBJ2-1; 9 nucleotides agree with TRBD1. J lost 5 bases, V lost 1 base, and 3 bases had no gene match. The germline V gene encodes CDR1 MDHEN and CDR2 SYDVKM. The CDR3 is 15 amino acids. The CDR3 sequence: CASSLSTGGHNEQFF. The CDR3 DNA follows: TGTGCCAGCAGTTTATCGACAGGGGGGCACAATGAGCAGTTCTTC.

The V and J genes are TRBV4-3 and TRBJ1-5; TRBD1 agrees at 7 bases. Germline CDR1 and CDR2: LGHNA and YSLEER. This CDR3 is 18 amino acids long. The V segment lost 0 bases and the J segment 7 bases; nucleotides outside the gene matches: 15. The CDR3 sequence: CASSQDPRAGGSGQPQHF. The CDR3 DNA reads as TGCGCCAGCAGCCAAGACCCCCGGGCAGGGGGATCTGGGCAGCCCCAGCATTTT.

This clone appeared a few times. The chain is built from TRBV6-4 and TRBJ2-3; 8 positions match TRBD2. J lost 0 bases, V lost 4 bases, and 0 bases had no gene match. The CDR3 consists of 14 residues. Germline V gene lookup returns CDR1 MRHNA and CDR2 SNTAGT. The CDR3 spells CASSASGSTDTQYF. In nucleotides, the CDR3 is TGTGCCAGCAGTGCTAGCGGGAGCACAGATACGCAGTATTTT.

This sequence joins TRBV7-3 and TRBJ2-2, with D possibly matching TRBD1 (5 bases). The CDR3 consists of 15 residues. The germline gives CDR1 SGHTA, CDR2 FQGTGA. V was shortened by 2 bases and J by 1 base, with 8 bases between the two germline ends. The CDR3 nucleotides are TGTGCCAGCAGCTTAGCCCAGGGGAACACCGGGGAGCTGTTTTTT. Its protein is CASSLAQGNTGELFF.

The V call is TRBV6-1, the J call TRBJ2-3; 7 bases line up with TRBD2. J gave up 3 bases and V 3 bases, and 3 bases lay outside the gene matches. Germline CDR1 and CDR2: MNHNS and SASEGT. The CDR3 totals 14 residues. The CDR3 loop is CASSDGGSTDTQYF. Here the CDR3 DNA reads TGTGCCAGCAGTGATGGCGGGAGTACAGATACGCAGTATTTT.

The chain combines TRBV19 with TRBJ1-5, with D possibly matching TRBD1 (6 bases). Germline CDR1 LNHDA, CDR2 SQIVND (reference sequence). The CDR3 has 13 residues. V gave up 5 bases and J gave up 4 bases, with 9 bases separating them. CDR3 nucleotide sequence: TGTGCCAGTAGTGTGGACAGAAATCAGCCCCAGCATTTT. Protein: CASSVDRNQPQHF.

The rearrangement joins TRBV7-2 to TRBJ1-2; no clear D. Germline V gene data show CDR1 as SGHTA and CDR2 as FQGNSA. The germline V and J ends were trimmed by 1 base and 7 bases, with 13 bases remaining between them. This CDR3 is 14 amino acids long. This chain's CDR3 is CASSLGSGLSGYTF. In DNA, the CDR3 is TGTGCCAGCAGCTTAGGTTCGGGGTTGAGTGGCTACACCTTC.

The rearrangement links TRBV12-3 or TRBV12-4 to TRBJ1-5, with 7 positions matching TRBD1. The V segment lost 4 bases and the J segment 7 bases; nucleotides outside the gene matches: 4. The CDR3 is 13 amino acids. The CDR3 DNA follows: TGTGCCAGCAGTTCAGGGGGGAGGCAGCCCCAGCATTTT. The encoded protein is CASSSGGRQPQHF.

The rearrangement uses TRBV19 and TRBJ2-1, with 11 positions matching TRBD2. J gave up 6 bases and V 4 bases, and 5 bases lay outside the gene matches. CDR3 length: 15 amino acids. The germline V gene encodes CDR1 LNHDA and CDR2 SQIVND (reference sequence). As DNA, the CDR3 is TGTGCCAGTAGTAGTCTAGCGGGAGGAGGCAATGAGCAGTTCTTC. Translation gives CASSSLAGGGNEQFF.

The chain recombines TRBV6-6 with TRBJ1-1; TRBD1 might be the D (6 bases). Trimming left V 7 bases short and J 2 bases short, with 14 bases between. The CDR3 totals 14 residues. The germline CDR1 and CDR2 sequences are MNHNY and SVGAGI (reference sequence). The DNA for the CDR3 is TGTGCCAGCATATGGACAGATACAAACACTGAAGCTTTCTTT. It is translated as CASIWTDTNTEAFF.

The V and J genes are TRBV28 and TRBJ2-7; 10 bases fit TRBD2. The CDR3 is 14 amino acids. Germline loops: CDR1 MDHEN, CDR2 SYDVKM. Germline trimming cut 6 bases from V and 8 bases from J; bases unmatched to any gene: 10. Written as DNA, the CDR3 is TGTGCCAGCAGCCCGACTAGCGGGTCGGCCCAGCAGTACTTC. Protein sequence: CASSPTSGSAQQYF.